The 9 T cell receptor beta chains presented below share a single source sample, sequenced in a study of T cell changes during pregnancy in multiple sclerosis. Data came from immunoSEQ multiplex PCR; TCRdb stores just in-frame clones and leaves some out. The sample contains some 46,000 clones, 80% to 95% of which appear only once. Here the sequenced sample was peripheral blood, taken in the third trimester of pregnancy. All receptors come from a female donor with multiple sclerosis, enrolled in a pregnancy study.

V is TRBV6-1 and J is TRBJ2-7, with 9 bases that match TRBD1. CDR3 length: 15 amino acids. Germline CDR1 reads MNHNS; CDR2 reads SASEGT. V shed 3 bases and J 7 bases; nucleotides not matched to a gene: 10. Here the CDR3 reads CASSDQDRGRYEQYF. In nucleotides, the CDR3 is TGTGCCAGCAGTGACCAAGACAGGGGGAGGTATGAGCAGTACTTC.

V usage is TRBV4-3 and J usage is TRBJ2-1, with TRBD2 identical over 13 bases. The CDR3 is 22 residues long. CDR1 is LGHNA, CDR2 YSLEER, per germline. With V trimmed by 4 bases and J by 6 bases, 24 bases remained unmatched. Here the CDR3 DNA reads TGCGCCAGCAGCCGGATGGACAAGCCTAGCTATCTACTAGCGGGAGGGGGCAATGAGCAGTTCTTC. Protein sequence: CASSRMDKPSYLLAGGGNEQFF.

The chain employs TRBV6-6 and TRBJ2-7; no clear D. V was trimmed by 2 bases and J by 1 base, leaving 6 bases between them. Looked up from germline, CDR1 is MNHNY and CDR2 is SVGAGI (reference sequence). The CDR3 length is 13 residues. This CDR3 reads CASSYGGSYEQYF. The CDR3 nucleotides are TGTGCCAGCAGTTACGGCGGTTCCTACGAGCAGTACTTC.

As to this clone: At one of its ends the junction is not consistent with the germline gene, which may arise from a read error. This chain connects TRBV7-7 to TRBJ2-5, with TRBD2 matching 9 bases. There are 15 residues in the CDR3. Germline-derived CDR1 and CDR2 are SSHAT and FNYEAQ (reference sequence). The CDR3 spells CASSLGPSGKETQYF. DNA for the CDR3: TGTGCTAGCAGCTTAGGGCCTAGCGGGAAAGAGACCCAGTACTTC.

The CDR3 sequence: CASSFSGSEYEQYF. CDR3 nucleotide sequence: TGTGCCAGCAGCTTTAGCGGGAGTGAGTACGAGCAGTACTTC. The chain couples TRBV7-2 to TRBJ2-7; 9 bases align to TRBD2. Trimming at V came to 3 bases and at J to 4 bases, leaving 4 bases not matched to a gene. This CDR3 spans 14 amino acids. CDR1 is SGHTA, CDR2 FQGNSA, per germline.

The chain employs TRBV4-3 and TRBJ2-7; 13 nucleotides agree with TRBD2. In germline, CDR1 is LGHNA, CDR2 YSLEER. This CDR3 is 17 amino acids long. V shed 2 bases, J shed 4 bases, and the junction held 8 bases outside the gene matches. As DNA, the CDR3 is TGCGCCAGCAGCCAAAATCTGGGACTAGCGGGGAGATACGAGCAGTACTTC. Amino acids: CASSQNLGLAGRYEQYF.

J is TRBJ1-2 and V is TRBV19; 10 bases align to TRBD1. Germline CDR1 LNHDA, CDR2 SQIVND (reference sequence). V lost 6 bases, J lost 2 bases, and 3 bases stayed unmatched. This CDR3 is built from 14 residues. In DNA form, the CDR3 reads TGTGCCAGTAGCCAGGACAGGGGGAACTATGGCTACACCTTC. It yields the protein CASSQDRGNYGYTF.

This chain links TRBV27 with TRBJ2-7; TRBD1 agrees at 9 bases. V lost 1 base and J lost 6; bases outside the gene matches: 7. Germline V gene lookup returns CDR1 MNHEY and CDR2 SMNVEV (reference sequence). This CDR3 has 15 residues. CDR3 in amino acids: CASSLYLGQGGEQYF. CDR3 bases: TGTGCCAGCAGTTTATATTTGGGACAGGGAGGCGAGCAGTACTTC.

The chain recombines TRBV7-9 with TRBJ2-3; D gene ambiguous. Germline V gene data show CDR1 as SEHNR and CDR2 as FQNEAQ (reference sequence). Trimming took 5 bases from V and 2 from J, leaving 5 bases between them. The CDR3 extends over 12 amino acids. CDR3 protein: CASSSYTDTQYF. The DNA for the CDR3 is TGTGCCAGCAGCAGCTACACAGATACGCAGTATTTT.